This TCR beta chain emerged from a study of blood T cell repertoires in COVID-19. The wider study: Sites in the United States, Italy and Spain provided acute and convalescent COVID-19 samples.

Patients at the Seattle site were enrolled during active infection and followed longitudinally. Study processing details: Amplification from reference gene primers served as the basis for estimated nucleated cell counts. The method was immunoSEQ multiplex PCR; TCRdb's version includes in-frame clones alone and lacks a portion of them. V, J and clone size were drawn from that table, and D and trimming were deduced from the DNA. This table holds under 250,000 clones, 85% to 90% found once. This CDR3 spans 16 amino acids. Germline values: CDR1 LNHDA, CDR2 SQIVND (reference sequence). Trimming stripped 3 bases from V and 1 base from J, with 12 bases between.

Sequenced material: peripheral blood. The TCR was taken from a man aged 25 to 45 with COVID-19, enrolled during active disease. V gene TRBV19 combines with J gene TRBJ2-2; D may be TRBD1 (6 bases). CDR3 DNA sequence: TGTGCCAGTAGTATGGTCTGGGGACAGAACACCGGGGAGCTGTTTTTT. Protein: CASSMVWGQNTGELFF.